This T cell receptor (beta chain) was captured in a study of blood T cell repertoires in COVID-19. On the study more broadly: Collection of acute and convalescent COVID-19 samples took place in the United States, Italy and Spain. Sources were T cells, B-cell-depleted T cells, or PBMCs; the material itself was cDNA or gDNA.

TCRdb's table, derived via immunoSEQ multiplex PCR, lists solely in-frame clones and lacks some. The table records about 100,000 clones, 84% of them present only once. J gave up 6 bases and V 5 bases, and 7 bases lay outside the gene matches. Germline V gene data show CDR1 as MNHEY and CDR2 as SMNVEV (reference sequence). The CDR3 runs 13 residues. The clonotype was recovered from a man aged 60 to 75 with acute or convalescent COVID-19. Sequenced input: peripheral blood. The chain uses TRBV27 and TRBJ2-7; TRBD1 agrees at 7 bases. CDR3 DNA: TGTGCCAGCAGTCCCGACAGGGCGGGCGAGCAGTACTTC. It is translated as CASSPDRAGEQYF.